This T cell receptor delta chain emerged from a study of gammadelta T cells in human blood (dated by TCRdb to about 2020). Beyond this particular receptor, the publication reports: The study reported that microbial exposure appeared to drive polyclonal expansion of innate gamma-delta T cells immediately after birth.

Library creation used RT-PCR. TCRdb shows the sequencer as Illumina MiSeq. Clones were re-identified by TCRdb from the public reads with CATT, and rows with the same DNA were merged. This sample holds roughly 810 delta-chain clones; around 53% were observed only once. The top ten clones comprise approximately 30% of the sample. CDR1 and CDR2 are read off the germline V gene as GEAIGNYY and EKD. The CDR3 covers 14 residues, taking in both the cysteine and the phenylalanine. CDR3 DNA only is kept here, 42 bases in frame from base 1. As regards this clone: Its antigen is currently not known. A far larger clone lies a single base away; this is likely a read error.

The sequencing input was Vgamma9Vdelta2 gamma-delta T cells from infant blood. The rearrangement joined TRDV2 to TRDJ2; TRDD3 lines up with 11 middle nucleotides. The clonotype comes from a human donor. The CDR3 amino acid sequence is: CACDALGDTAQPFF. The DNA sequence reads TGTGCCTGTGACGCGTTGGGGGATACGGCACAACCCTTCTTT.